Following are 19 T cell receptor beta chains from one sample sequenced in a study of resident and recirculating memory T cells in vitiligo. Method: immunoSEQ multiplex PCR; TCRdb's copy keeps in-frame clones and lacks some. The data show more than 35,000 clones, about 93% seen once. Material: blood. Receptors were obtained from a male donor with vitiligo.

The chain carries TRBV10-2 and TRBJ2-5, with D maybe TRBD2 (7 bases). Germline CDR1 reads WSHSY; CDR2 reads SAAADI. The CDR3 has 15 amino acids. With 2 bases removed from V and 2 bases from J, the gap between germline ends came to 12 bases. In DNA, the CDR3 is TGCGCCAGCAGTGAGGTGGGGGGGGCACAAGAGACCCAGTACTTC. It codes for CASSEVGGAQETQYF.

Here the CDR3 DNA reads TGTGCCAGCAGTTTATCGCCCCCAGGAACAGGGTTAAGCTCCTACGAGCAGTACTTC. This translates into CASSLSPPGTGLSSYEQYF. The chain combines TRBV27 with TRBJ2-7; D might be TRBD1 (6 bases). Germline-derived CDR1 and CDR2 are MNHEY and SMNVEV (reference sequence). Trimming left V 0 bases short and J 0 bases short, with 21 bases between. This CDR3 spans 19 amino acids.

The V gene is TRBV9, the J gene TRBJ2-3; unclear D gene. Looked up from germline, CDR1 is SGDLS and CDR2 is YYNGEE. V lost 0 bases to trimming and J lost 8 bases, with 4 bases between them. The CDR3 runs 11 residues. DNA of the CDR3: TGTGCCAGCAGCGTAGGCAGTACGCAGTATTTT. This sequence encodes CASSVGSTQYF. The complete variable domain, with remaining parts taken from reference TRBV9 and TRBJ2-3, reads DSGVTQTPKHLITATGQRVTLRCSPRSGDLSVYWYQQSLDQGLQFLIQYYNGEERAKGNILERFSAQQFPDLHSELNLSSLELGDSALYFCASSVGSTQYFGPGTRLTVL.

The CDR3, as DNA: TGTGCCAGCAGTTACTCCGGGGCCCAGGGGGGCTACACCTTC. Translated, it gives CASSYSGAQGGYTF. This chain links TRBV6-5 with TRBJ1-2; TRBD1 is a possible D gene (6 bases). With 0 bases removed from V and 8 bases from J, the gap between germline ends came to 13 bases. Germline assignment: CDR1 MNHEY and CDR2 SVGAGI. There are 14 residues in the CDR3.

This clone appeared once. This chain links TRBV6-6 with TRBJ2-1, with 7 bases that match TRBD1. This CDR3 contains 14 residues. Germline values: CDR1 MNHNY, CDR2 SVGAGI (reference sequence). J was trimmed by 3 bases and V by 5 bases; bases with no gene match: 4. The CDR3 DNA reads as TGTGCCAGCAGTGTGGACAGGAACTACAATGAGCAGTTCTTC. As protein: CASSVDRNYNEQFF.

This sequence joins TRBV4-3 and TRBJ2-1; 7 nucleotides match TRBD2. The J segment lost 0 bases and the V segment lost 6 bases, leaving 5 bases of the junction unmatched. The CDR3 sequence is 15 residues long. Germline lookup yields CDR1 LGHNA and CDR2 YSLEER. The CDR3 coding sequence is TGCGCCAGCAGTACCGGGGGGAGCTCCTACAATGAGCAGTTCTTC. Amino acid sequence: CASSTGGSSYNEQFF.

This clone has more than one count but fewer than ten. CDR3 region: CASSFGRGSSYNEQFF. CDR3 nucleotides: TGTGCCAGCAGCTTCGGTCGGGGGAGCTCCTACAATGAGCAGTTCTTC. The gene calls are TRBV5-6 and TRBJ2-1; D may be TRBD2 (6 bases). V dropped 2 bases and J dropped 0 bases, with 12 bases sitting between them. Germline CDR1 is SGHDT and CDR2 is YYEEEE. The CDR3 spans 16 residues. Drawing the rest from reference TRBV5-6 and TRBJ2-1, the complete variable domain is DAGVTQSPTHLIKTRGQQVTLRCSPKSGHDTVSWYQQALGQGPQFIFQYYEEEERQRGNFPDRFSGHQFPNYSSELNVNALLLGDSALYLCASSFGRGSSYNEQFFGPGTRLTVL.

This sequence joins TRBV6-5 and TRBJ2-5; D is perhaps TRBD2 (6 bases). Germline CDR1 and CDR2: MNHEY and SVGAGI. V was clipped by 7 bases and J by 5 bases, with 20 bases between them. The CDR3 has 15 amino acids. The CDR3 reads CASITNPAGVETQYF. In DNA form, the CDR3 reads TGTGCCAGCATCACAAACCCAGCGGGTGTTGAGACCCAGTACTTC.

The V and J genes are TRBV7-8 and TRBJ2-1; TRBD2 aligns across 14 bases. The CDR3 runs to 16 residues. The V gene's germline CDR1 is SGHVS and CDR2 FQNEAQ. The V and J ends lost 3 bases and 7 bases, in that order; junction bases with no gene match: 5. CDR3 nucleotide sequence: TGTGCCAGCAGCTTTGTTAGACTAGCGGGGGGGAATGAGCAGTTCTTC. As protein: CASSFVRLAGGNEQFF.

CDR3 in amino acids: CASSLAFREAFF. The DNA for the CDR3 is TGTGCCAGCAGCTTAGCATTCAGAGAAGCTTTCTTT. The chain is built from TRBV7-8 and TRBJ1-1, with D hard to call. V lost 0 bases to trimming and J lost 8 bases, with 7 bases between them. CDR3 length: 12 residues. Germline V gene lookup returns CDR1 SGHVS and CDR2 FQNEAQ. Variable domain in full (rest from reference TRBV7-8 and TRBJ1-1): GAGVSQSPRYKVAKRGQDVALRCDPISGHVSLFWYQQALGQGPEFLTYFQNEAQLDKSGLPSDRFFAERPEGSVSTLKIQRTQQEDSAVYLCASSLAFREAFFGQGTRLTVV.

CDR3 bases: TGTGCCAGCAGCTTGCAGGGGCTTGAGCAGTACTTC. Protein product: CASSLQGLEQYF. This sequence joins TRBV5-6 and TRBJ2-7; the D gene is possibly TRBD1 (6 bases). Trimming removed 1 base from V and 7 bases from J, with 9 bases in between. CDR3 length: 12 amino acids. Germline values: CDR1 SGHDT, CDR2 YYEEEE.

The V gene is TRBV11-3, the J gene TRBJ1-5; D might be TRBD1 (6 bases). Trimming shortened V by 5 bases and J by 0 bases, and 20 bases separated the two germline ends. This CDR3 contains 18 residues. Per germline, CDR1 SGHNT and CDR2 YENEEA. CDR3 in amino acids: CASSPIRGPGYSNQPQHF. DNA for the CDR3: TGTGCCAGCAGCCCAATCAGGGGTCCGGGCTATAGCAATCAGCCCCAGCATTTT. Complete variable domain (other parts from reference TRBV11-3 and TRBJ1-5): EAGVVQSPRYKIIEKKQPVAFWCNPISGHNTLYWYLQNLGQGPELLIRYENEEAVDDSQLPKDRFSAERLKGVDSTLKIQPAELGDSAVYLCASSPIRGPGYSNQPQHFGDGTRLSIL.

V is TRBV25-1 and J is TRBJ1-4, with 10 bases lining up with TRBD1. V was clipped by 6 bases and J by 8 bases; unmatched bases: 6. CDR1 and CDR2 (germline): MGHDK, SYGVNS. This CDR3 contains 14 residues. This CDR3 is CASRGGTGDEKLFF. As DNA, the CDR3 is TGTGCCAGCAGGGGGGGGACAGGGGACGAAAAACTGTTTTTT.

J is TRBJ2-3 and V is TRBV5-4; D is perhaps TRBD2 (6 bases). Germline V gene sequence: CDR1 SGHNT, CDR2 YYREEE (reference sequence). V was clipped by 0 bases and J by 0 bases, with 8 bases between them. There are 15 residues in the CDR3. The CDR3 bases are TGTGCCAGCAGCTTGGATCGGGGGAGCACAGATACGCAGTATTTT. Translating gives CASSLDRGSTDTQYF.

The chain recombines TRBV1 with TRBJ1-1. TRBV1 is termed a pseudogene. The CDR3 runs 14 residues. The CDR3 loop is CTSSQDRRTTEAFF. The DNA of the CDR3 is TGCACCAGCAGCCAAGATCGGAGAACCACTGAAGCTTTCTTT.

The CDR3 spells CASGSSGGSGELFF. The CDR3 DNA is TGTGCTAGTGGCTCCAGCGGGGGGTCCGGGGAGCTGTTTTTT. V gene TRBV12-5 combines with J gene TRBJ2-2; 9 nucleotides line up with TRBD2. CDR1 and CDR2 (germline): LGHNT, FRNRAP. J lost 6 bases, V lost 6 bases, and 5 bases had no gene match. The CDR3 runs to 14 residues.

This rearrangement joins TRBV18 to TRBJ1-1; D gene ambiguous. Per the germline V gene, CDR1 is KGHSH and CDR2 is LQKENI. The CDR3 is 14 residues long. V lost 6 bases and J lost 2, with 13 bases in between. The DNA of the CDR3 is TGTGCCAGCTCCGAGACTAGTGGTAACACTGAAGCTTTCTTT. Translated: CASSETSGNTEAFF.

The count of this clone is one. This chain links TRBV27 with TRBJ1-6, with 7 bases lining up with TRBD1. The CDR3 consists of 13 residues. Unmatched junction bases numbered 6, after V lost 10 bases and J lost 6 bases. Germline V gene lookup returns CDR1 MNHEY and CDR2 SMNVEV (reference sequence). The CDR3 coding sequence is TGTGCCACCGGGACAGTCGGTAATTCACCCCTCCACTTT. Its translation is CATGTVGNSPLHF.

The V and J genes are TRBV30 and TRBJ1-3; D gene uncertain. The V and J ends lost 1 base and 4 bases respectively, with 8 bases between them. CDR1 is GTSNPN, CDR2 SVGIG, per germline (reference sequence). The CDR3 is made up of 13 amino acids. Written as DNA, the CDR3 is TGTGCCTGGAGTGCGGGGAGGGGAAACACCATATATTTT. Its translation: CAWSAGRGNTIYF. Variable domain in full (rest from reference TRBV30 and TRBJ1-3): SQTIHQWPATLVQPVGSPLSLECTVEGTSNPNLYWYRQAAGRGLQLLFYSVGIGQISSEVPQNLSASRPQDRQFILSSKKLLLSDSGFYLCAWSAGRGNTIYFGEGSWLTVV.